These 2 T cell receptor beta chains originate from one sample sequenced in a study of T cell responses to AZD1222 COVID-19 vaccine. TCRdb's table, derived via immunoSEQ multiplex PCR, lists solely in-frame clones and lacks some. Of tens of thousands of clones in the sample, 85% to 90% are singletons; the top ten hold 10%. Sequencing used peripheral blood, obtained on day 0 of MenACWY control vaccination. These receptors all stem from an adult in good health.

The V and J genes are TRBV9 and TRBJ2-1; a possible D gene is TRBD2 (7 bases). V was shortened by 4 bases and J by 12 bases, with 14 bases between the two germline ends. This CDR3 has 12 residues. The germline V gene encodes CDR1 SGDLS and CDR2 YYNGEE. This CDR3 is CASSKGGGRQFF. Written as DNA, the CDR3 is TGTGCCAGCAGCAAAGGGGGAGGGCGGCAGTTCTTC.

Written as DNA, the CDR3 is TGTGCCAGCAGCTTAGCGGTGAGGGGCACAGATACGCAGTATTTT. Its protein is CASSLAVRGTDTQYF. This chain joins TRBV7-2 and TRBJ2-3; TRBD2 is a possible D gene (5 bases). The V end was cut by 0 bases, the J end by 1 base, with 8 bases between. Germline assignment: CDR1 SGHTA and CDR2 FQGNSA. The CDR3 loop spans 15 amino acids.